This T cell receptor (beta chain) originates from a study of cytomegalovirus exposure and HLA in healthy donors. About the research overall: In an earlier analysis, 90 million to 120 million unique TCR beta sequences were found from approximately 170 million T cells. Notes on the study in general: Researchers left out some V segments, among them TRBV6-2 and TRBV6-3, as indistinguishable. Cytomegalovirus association was listed for under 200 TCR beta chains. HLA alleles showed associations with approximately 15,000 TCR beta sequences in a later analysis, at a 0.05 false discovery rate.

This PCR relied on a set of 60 Vbeta primers and 13 Jbeta primers. Sequencing used immunoSEQ multiplex PCR; TCRdb keeps in-frame clones, though not all of them. The sample yields about 140,000 clones, over 60% seen once. Details on this clone: The antigen is undetermined.

CDR1 and CDR2 (germline): SEHNR, FQNEAQ (reference sequence). This CDR3 comprises 16 residues. Trimming took 3 bases from V and 4 from J, leaving 16 bases between them. Specimen: PBMCs. The clonotype comes from a man aged 40-49 years in good health and CMV-seronegative. The rearrangement joins TRBV7-9 to TRBJ2-1, with D perhaps TRBD2 (5 bases). For the CDR3, the DNA is TGTGCCAGCAGCTTGACGAGCGGCCCAAGATACAATGAGCAGTTCTTC. Protein: CASSLTSGPRYNEQFF.